One and the same sample provided the 2 T cell receptor beta chains below, sequenced in a study of molecular identifiers for immune sequencing clone quantification (dated by TCRdb to 2017 to 2018). Library creation used PCR. The reads were generated on an Illumina HiSeq 4000. The public sequencing data were trimmed at Q25 with fastp and processed into clonotypes with MiXCR by TCRdb, which kept only in-frame beta chains. Every CDR3 protein is listed once, alongside the most common genes and DNA of its rows. The sample data list some 320,000 distinct CDR3 sequences, and around 21% of these were observed just once. The leading ten clones occupy approximately 0.8% of the sample. The specimen was naive CD8+ T cells from blood, with Jurkat cell RNA spiked in. The meaning of the sample's cell subset or site label: FACS-sorted CD8+CD4-CCR7+CD45RA+ naive T cells. These receptors were taken from a human donor in good health. Some libraries in this study had Jurkat cell RNA spiked in.

This clonotype has at least ten counts. CDR3 sequence (DNA): TGTGCTAGTGGTTTGGCCTGGCGGGGGGCAGAGGTGACTGAAGCTTTCTTT. It codes for CASGLAWRGAEVTEAFF. This rearrangement joins TRBV12-5 to TRBJ1-1; possibly TRBD1 for D (6 bases). V shed 1 base and J shed 5 bases, with 20 bases lying between them. Germline CDR1 is LGHNT and CDR2 is FRNRAP. The CDR3 length is 17 residues.

The chain joins TRBV12-3 or TRBV12-4 to TRBJ2-2; 11 bases fit TRBD1. CDR3 length equals 15 residues. Trimming removed 5 bases from V and 7 bases from J; junction bases left unmatched: 6. The DNA of the CDR3 is TGTGCCAGCAGTACCGGACAGGGGGCCGGCGGGGAGCTGTTTTTT. This sequence encodes CASSTGQGAGGELFF.